These T cell receptor beta chains were read from a single sample in a study of blood T cells in healthy people across ages. TCRdb itself ran the 5' RACE reads through MiXCR, one entry per CDR3 protein. This table holds around 700,000 distinct CDR3 sequences, more than 20% found once. The sample was also reused in another study, on T cells of mothers and their children.

The specimen was blood. Every receptor here comes from a boy aged 5 to 17 in good health. CDR3s include the opening cysteine and the closing phenylalanine or tryptophan. Each record gives: clone size, V gene, J gene, D gene, CDR3 protein, CDR3 DNA. The D gene is left open where the match is weak. Expanded clones get a size class; other rows say once, few or many, or leave the size out.

clone_size: -; v_call: TRBV6-5; j_call: TRBJ1-2; d_call: -; cdr3_aa: CASKGALGGLEDGYTF; cdr3_nt: TGTGCCAGCAAGGGAGCGCTCGGGGGGCTGGAGGATGGCTACACCTTC
clone_size: -; v_call: TRBV3-1; j_call: TRBJ2-7; d_call: -; cdr3_aa: CASSQEGMGEQYF; cdr3_nt: TGTGCCAGCAGCCAGGAGGGCATGGGCGAGCAGTACTTC
clone_size: -; v_call: TRBV2; j_call: TRBJ2-7; d_call: -; cdr3_aa: CASSVLGSYEQYF; cdr3_nt: TGTGCCAGCAGTGTTCTGGGTAGCTACGAGCAGTACTTC
clone_size: few; v_call: TRBV7-6; j_call: TRBJ2-5; d_call: TRBD1; cdr3_aa: CASSWGQNQETQYF; cdr3_nt: TGTGCCAGCAGCTGGGGACAGAACCAAGAGACCCAGTACTTC
clone_size: -; v_call: TRBV13; j_call: TRBJ1-2; d_call: -; cdr3_aa: CASSPPGSPENYGYTF; cdr3_nt: TGTGCCAGCAGTCCTCCCGGCAGCCCGGAGAACTATGGCTACACCTTC
clone_size: -; v_call: TRBV4-2; j_call: TRBJ2-5; d_call: TRBD1; cdr3_aa: CASSQVVPGQGSETQYF; cdr3_nt: TGTGCCAGCAGCCAAGTGGTTCCGGGACAGGGGAGTGAGACCCAGTACTTC
clone_size: -; v_call: TRBV12-3/TRBV12-4; j_call: TRBJ1-5; d_call: -; cdr3_aa: CASNLAGHQPQHF; cdr3_nt: TGTGCCAGCAACTTGGCCGGTCATCAGCCCCAGCATTTT
clone_size: -; v_call: TRBV7-3; j_call: TRBJ2-2; d_call: TRBD1; cdr3_aa: CASSETGETGELFF; cdr3_nt: TGTGCCAGCAGCGAGACAGGGGAAACCGGGGAGCTGTTTTTT
clone_size: few; v_call: TRBV20-1; j_call: TRBJ2-5; d_call: TRBD1; cdr3_aa: CSAQGQGLEVEETQYF; cdr3_nt: TGCAGTGCCCAAGGACAGGGTCTGGAGGTTGAAGAGACCCAGTACTTC
clone_size: -; v_call: TRBV10-3; j_call: TRBJ1-2; d_call: -; cdr3_aa: CAISEGAGLDGYGYTF; cdr3_nt: TGTGCCATCAGTGAGGGGGCAGGGCTTGACGGCTATGGCTACACCTTC
clone_size: few; v_call: TRBV7-6; j_call: TRBJ2-7; d_call: TRBD1; cdr3_aa: CASSQGQDLSYEQYF; cdr3_nt: TGTGCCAGCAGTCAGGGACAGGATTTATCCTACGAGCAGTACTTC
clone_size: few; v_call: TRBV6-2/TRBV6-3; j_call: TRBJ2-4; d_call: -; cdr3_aa: CASSYRENLAKNIQYF; cdr3_nt: TGTGCCAGCAGTTATAGGGAAAACCTAGCCAAAAACATTCAGTACTTC
clone_size: -; v_call: TRBV7-9; j_call: TRBJ2-4; d_call: -; cdr3_aa: CASSPTSAKNIQYF; cdr3_nt: TGTGCCAGCAGCCCCACCTCAGCCAAAAACATTCAGTACTTC
clone_size: -; v_call: TRBV19; j_call: TRBJ2-1; d_call: -; cdr3_aa: CASEGWEDNEQFF; cdr3_nt: TGTGCCAGTGAGGGGTGGGAAGACAATGAGCAGTTCTTC
clone_size: -; v_call: TRBV20-1; j_call: TRBJ2-7; d_call: -; cdr3_aa: CSAREYRSYEQYF; cdr3_nt: TGCAGTGCTAGAGAGTACCGATCCTACGAGCAGTACTTC
clone_size: -; v_call: TRBV7-2; j_call: TRBJ2-1; d_call: -; cdr3_aa: CASSPQLMSGVLKQFF; cdr3_nt: TGTGCCAGCAGCCCCCAACTTATGAGCGGCGTCTTAAAGCAGTTCTTC
clone_size: -; v_call: TRBV28; j_call: TRBJ2-1; d_call: -; cdr3_aa: CASSFFEWETYNEQFF; cdr3_nt: TGTGCCAGCAGTTTCTTTGAGTGGGAGACCTACAATGAGCAGTTCTTC
clone_size: few; v_call: TRBV7-2; j_call: TRBJ2-3; d_call: -; cdr3_aa: CASSPRWRGGYTDTQYF; cdr3_nt: TGTGCCAGCAGCCCGAGGTGGCGGGGCGGATACACAGATACGCAGTATTTT
clone_size: -; v_call: TRBV27; j_call: TRBJ2-7; d_call: -; cdr3_aa: CASSPTPVYEQYF; cdr3_nt: TGTGCCAGCAGCCCAACTCCCGTCTACGAGCAGTACTTC
clone_size: once; v_call: TRBV7-2; j_call: TRBJ2-1; d_call: TRBD2; cdr3_aa: CASSLDSGGGADNEQFF; cdr3_nt: TGTGCCAGCAGCTTAGATTCGGGCGGGGGGGCCGACAATGAGCAGTTCTTC
clone_size: -; v_call: TRBV12-3/TRBV12-4; j_call: TRBJ2-5; d_call: -; cdr3_aa: CASSLRLDKETQYF; cdr3_nt: TGTGCCAGCAGTTTAAGGCTAGATAAAGAGACCCAGTACTTC
clone_size: many; v_call: TRBV10-3; j_call: TRBJ2-5; d_call: -; cdr3_aa: CAISDRQETQYF; cdr3_nt: TGTGCCATCAGTGACAGACAAGAGACCCAGTACTTC
clone_size: -; v_call: TRBV29-1; j_call: TRBJ1-4; d_call: -; cdr3_aa: CSVETANEKLFF; cdr3_nt: TGCAGCGTTGAAACAGCCAATGAAAAACTGTTTTTT
clone_size: many; v_call: TRBV9; j_call: TRBJ2-1; d_call: TRBD2; cdr3_aa: CASSPRLAGSYNEQFF; cdr3_nt: TGTGCCAGCAGCCCCAGACTAGCGGGAAGCTACAATGAGCAGTTCTTC
clone_size: few; v_call: TRBV7-9; j_call: TRBJ2-5; d_call: -; cdr3_aa: CASRLTTQETQYF; cdr3_nt: TGTGCCAGCAGGCTGACTACCCAAGAGACCCAGTACTTC
clone_size: -; v_call: TRBV29-1; j_call: TRBJ2-1; d_call: -; cdr3_aa: CSVESGAVRNEQLF; cdr3_nt: TGCAGCGTTGAATCAGGGGCCGTCCGAAATGAGCAGCTCTTC
clone_size: many; v_call: TRBV7-9; j_call: TRBJ1-2; d_call: -; cdr3_aa: CASSLGGRYGYTF; cdr3_nt: TGTGCCAGCAGTCTTGGGGGACGGTATGGCTACACCTTC
clone_size: few; v_call: TRBV4-1; j_call: TRBJ1-6; d_call: -; cdr3_aa: CASSQERGSQSSPLHF; cdr3_nt: TGCGCCAGCAGCCAAGAACGGGGCAGCCAGAGTTCACCCCTCCACTTT
clone_size: -; v_call: TRBV11-1; j_call: TRBJ2-5; d_call: -; cdr3_aa: CASSSMPGPPGGGLYQETQYF; cdr3_nt: TGTGCCAGCAGCTCCATGCCCGGACCCCCAGGAGGAGGGCTATACCAAGAGACCCAGTACTTC
clone_size: -; v_call: TRBV6-2/TRBV6-3; j_call: TRBJ1-2; d_call: -; cdr3_aa: CASSRSGVRSHGYTF; cdr3_nt: TGTGCCAGCAGTAGAAGTGGCGTCCGCTCTCATGGCTACACCTTC
clone_size: -; v_call: TRBV6-1; j_call: TRBJ1-1; d_call: -; cdr3_aa: CASSEVGGTEAFF; cdr3_nt: TGTGCCAGCAGTGAGGTCGGGGGGACTGAAGCTTTCTTT
clone_size: few; v_call: TRBV29-1; j_call: TRBJ2-1; d_call: TRBD2; cdr3_aa: CSVELHLADNEQFF; cdr3_nt: TGCAGCGTTGAACTTCACCTAGCGGACAATGAGCAGTTCTTC
clone_size: few; v_call: TRBV7-9; j_call: TRBJ2-3; d_call: TRBD2; cdr3_aa: CASSLGLAVGTDTQYF; cdr3_nt: TGTGCCAGCAGCTTAGGACTAGCGGTTGGCACAGATACGCAGTATTTT
clone_size: few; v_call: TRBV12-3/TRBV12-4; j_call: TRBJ1-6; d_call: -; cdr3_aa: CASSLFGAGVPLHF; cdr3_nt: TGTGCCAGCAGTTTATTTGGGGCAGGGGTGCCCCTCCACTTT
clone_size: once; v_call: TRBV20-1; j_call: TRBJ2-3; d_call: -; cdr3_aa: CSAVSGTGTDTQYF; cdr3_nt: TGCAGTGCCGTCTCCGGGACGGGCACAGATACGCAGTATTTT
clone_size: few; v_call: TRBV12-3/TRBV12-4; j_call: TRBJ2-5; d_call: -; cdr3_aa: CASSSNFRETQYF; cdr3_nt: TGTGCCAGCAGTTCAAACTTCAGGGAGACCCAGTACTTC
clone_size: -; v_call: TRBV27; j_call: TRBJ2-4; d_call: -; cdr3_aa: CASSFSWGIAKNIQYF; cdr3_nt: TGTGCCAGCAGTTTTAGCTGGGGGATAGCCAAAAACATTCAGTACTTC
clone_size: few; v_call: TRBV11-2; j_call: TRBJ2-7; d_call: TRBD2; cdr3_aa: CASSLFPAGVEQYF; cdr3_nt: TGTGCCAGCAGCTTATTCCCAGCGGGAGTGGAGCAGTACTTC
clone_size: few; v_call: TRBV2; j_call: TRBJ2-4; d_call: -; cdr3_aa: CASSDFNSWASLAKNIQYF; cdr3_nt: TGTGCCAGCAGTGACTTTAACTCTTGGGCGAGTTTAGCCAAAAACATTCAGTACTTC
clone_size: -; v_call: TRBV29-1; j_call: TRBJ2-7; d_call: -; cdr3_aa: CSVRPVDTYEQYF; cdr3_nt: TGCAGCGTTCGTCCAGTCGATACCTACGAGCAGTACTTC
clone_size: few; v_call: TRBV29-1; j_call: TRBJ1-3; d_call: -; cdr3_aa: CSVEVPGNTIYF; cdr3_nt: TGCAGCGTTGAAGTCCCCGGAAACACCATATATTTT
clone_size: -; v_call: TRBV14; j_call: TRBJ2-5; d_call: -; cdr3_aa: CASSQDFEGLTETQYF; cdr3_nt: TGTGCCAGCAGCCAAGATTTTGAGGGGTTGACGGAGACCCAGTACTTC
clone_size: few; v_call: TRBV6-2/TRBV6-3; j_call: TRBJ2-5; d_call: TRBD2; cdr3_aa: CASSYAGAGETQYF; cdr3_nt: TGTGCCAGCAGTTACGCGGGAGCAGGAGAGACCCAGTACTTC
clone_size: few; v_call: TRBV7-2; j_call: TRBJ2-1; d_call: -; cdr3_aa: CASSPPEGNEQFF; cdr3_nt: TGTGCCAGCAGCCCGCCGGAGGGCAATGAGCAGTTCTTC
clone_size: -; v_call: TRBV14; j_call: TRBJ2-1; d_call: -; cdr3_aa: CASSQEMVNNEQFF; cdr3_nt: TGTGCCAGCAGCCAAGAAATGGTTAACAATGAGCAGTTCTTC
clone_size: -; v_call: TRBV29-1; j_call: TRBJ1-5; d_call: -; cdr3_aa: CSIWGGGNQPQHF; cdr3_nt: TGCAGCATCTGGGGGGGCGGCAATCAGCCCCAGCATTTT
clone_size: -; v_call: TRBV6-2/TRBV6-3; j_call: TRBJ1-1; d_call: -; cdr3_aa: CAQPEVNTEAFF; cdr3_nt: TGTGCCCAGCCGGAAGTGAACACTGAAGCTTTCTTT
clone_size: -; v_call: TRBV13; j_call: TRBJ2-7; d_call: TRBD1; cdr3_aa: CASSSQGASYEQYF; cdr3_nt: TGTGCCAGCAGCTCCCAGGGGGCCTCCTACGAGCAGTACTTC
clone_size: -; v_call: TRBV12-3/TRBV12-4; j_call: TRBJ2-5; d_call: -; cdr3_aa: CASRQDSQETQYF; cdr3_nt: TGTGCCAGCAGGCAGGACAGCCAAGAGACCCAGTACTTC
clone_size: many; v_call: TRBV12-3/TRBV12-4; j_call: TRBJ2-7; d_call: TRBD2; cdr3_aa: CASSSSGPYEQYF; cdr3_nt: TGTGCCAGCAGCTCTAGCGGGCCTTACGAGCAGTACTTC
clone_size: few; v_call: TRBV7-6; j_call: TRBJ2-7; d_call: -; cdr3_aa: CASSLGFAPADEQYF; cdr3_nt: TGTGCCAGCAGCTTAGGCTTCGCCCCGGCGGACGAGCAGTACTTC
clone_size: -; v_call: TRBV7-2; j_call: TRBJ1-4; d_call: -; cdr3_aa: CASSLDRTGRSEKLFF; cdr3_nt: TGTGCCAGCAGCTTAGATAGGACTGGGAGGAGTGAAAAACTGTTTTTT
clone_size: -; v_call: TRBV10-3; j_call: TRBJ1-2; d_call: -; cdr3_aa: CAIRGAGVQESYTF; cdr3_nt: TGTGCCATCCGAGGCGCAGGGGTACAGGAGAGCTACACCTTC
clone_size: -; v_call: TRBV12-3/TRBV12-4; j_call: TRBJ2-3; d_call: -; cdr3_aa: CASSPARGFTDTQYF; cdr3_nt: TGTGCCAGCAGTCCTGCTCGGGGCTTCACAGATACGCAGTATTTT
clone_size: few; v_call: TRBV20-1; j_call: TRBJ1-2; d_call: TRBD1; cdr3_aa: CSARDPRTGLYGYTF; cdr3_nt: TGCAGTGCTAGAGATCCGAGGACAGGGCTCTATGGCTACACCTTC
clone_size: -; v_call: TRBV7-8; j_call: TRBJ2-7; d_call: -; cdr3_aa: CASSPRFHYEQYF; cdr3_nt: TGTGCCAGCAGCCCGAGATTCCACTACGAGCAGTACTTC
clone_size: few; v_call: TRBV11-2; j_call: TRBJ1-1; d_call: -; cdr3_aa: CASSPTGITEAFF; cdr3_nt: TGTGCCAGCAGTCCCACAGGTATCACTGAAGCTTTCTTT
clone_size: few; v_call: TRBV7-9; j_call: TRBJ2-5; d_call: -; cdr3_aa: CASSLVQGPETQYF; cdr3_nt: TGTGCCAGCAGCTTAGTCCAAGGGCCGGAGACCCAGTACTTC
clone_size: -; v_call: TRBV15; j_call: TRBJ2-3; d_call: -; cdr3_aa: CATRDPGTDTQYF; cdr3_nt: TGTGCCACTCGGGACCCCGGCACAGATACGCAGTATTTT
clone_size: -; v_call: TRBV7-6; j_call: TRBJ2-7; d_call: -; cdr3_aa: CASSLDLGYNEQYF; cdr3_nt: TGTGCCAGCAGCTTAGATCTGGGCTACAACGAGCAGTACTTC